Listed here are 9 T cell receptor beta chains from one sample, sequenced in a study of regulatory T cells in long-lasting Graves disease. Library construction for TCR beta used iRepertoire HTBI primers and Arm-PCR of CDR3 regions. TCRdb independently ran MiXCR on the multiplex PCR reads; one entry per CDR3 protein. The sample consists of fewer than 500,000 distinct CDR3 sequences, around 15% of them appearing once. As for time point: newly diagnosed GD, antithyroid drugs for less than 3 months. PBMCs provided the RNA from which the TCR library was made. The same sample was also used in a study of T cells in Graves' hyperthyroidism and ophthalmopathy.

The material sequenced was peripheral blood mononuclear cells (PBMCs), taken at new diagnosis, from a patient treated with antithyroid drugs. The receptors were gathered from a man aged 40-55 years with Graves disease.

CDR3 sequence reads: CASSQGGYFEKLFF. For the CDR3, the DNA is TGTGCCAGCAGTCAAGGGGGCTACTTTGAAAAACTGTTTTTT. This chain joins TRBV12-3 or TRBV12-4 and TRBJ1-4, with 7 bases fitting TRBD1. The length of the CDR3 is 14 residues. V shed 5 bases, J shed 7 bases, and the junction held 7 bases outside the gene matches.

This clonotype was counted a few times. An end of the junction differs from the germline gene, which may be a read error. V is TRBV20-1 and J is TRBJ2-2; TRBD2 aligns across 7 bases. Germline CDR1 is DFQATT and CDR2 is SNEGSKA (reference sequence). This CDR3 has 16 residues. CDR3 nucleotides: TGCAGTGCCAGAGGTGGGGGGAGGGCCCGCACCGGGGAGCTGTTTTTT. This codes for CSARGGGRARTGELFF.

CDR3 in DNA: TGTGCCACCAGTGATATCGGGGTACCCTACAATGAGCAGTTCTTC. This gives the protein CATSDIGVPYNEQFF. The V call is TRBV24-1, the J call TRBJ2-1; TRBD2 is a possible D gene (5 bases). Trimming pared 3 bases from V and 2 bases from J, leaving 10 bases between. The CDR3 is 15 amino acids. Germline CDR1 reads KGHDR; CDR2 reads SFDVKD.

The rearrangement links TRBV19 to TRBJ2-2; the match to TRBD2 covers 7 bases. This CDR3 region has 15 residues. Germline CDR1 LNHDA, CDR2 SQIVND (reference sequence). V gave up 7 bases and J gave up 2 bases; unmatched junction bases: 7. The CDR3 DNA is TGTGCCAGTAATCCCTCGGGACTAAACACCGGGGAGCTGTTTTTT. Its translation is CASNPSGLNTGELFF.

This clonotype was found many times. The chain is built from TRBV3-1 and TRBJ1-1; no firm D call. The CDR3 extends over 17 amino acids. V was clipped by 1 base and J by 2 bases, with 17 bases between them. The germline CDR1 and CDR2 sequences are LGHDT and YNNKEL (reference sequence). CDR3 sequence reads: CASSQVSLTAINTEAFF. The CDR3 DNA is TGTGCCAGCAGCCAAGTTAGCCTAACAGCGATCAACACTGAAGCTTTCTTT.

There are many counts of this clonotype. The CDR3: CASSRQGNYNSPLHF. In nucleotides, the CDR3 is TGTGCCAGCAGTCGACAGGGGAACTATAATTCACCCCTCCACTTT. The genes are TRBV2 and TRBJ1-6, with TRBD1 identical over 8 bases. The V and J ends lost 5 bases and 3 bases, in that order; junction bases with no gene match: 3. Germline CDR1 reads SNHLY; CDR2 reads FYNNEI. There are 15 residues in the CDR3. Full variable domain (outside the CDR3, taken from reference TRBV2 and TRBJ1-6): EPEVTQTPSHQVTQMGQEVILRCVPISNHLYFYWYRQILGQKVEFLVSFYNNEISEKSEIFDDQFSVERPDGSNFTLKIRSTKLEDSAMYFCASSRQGNYNSPLHFGNGTRLTVT.

This clonotype was seen repeatedly, ten times or more. The chain carries TRBV20-1 and TRBJ2-3, with D perhaps TRBD2 (6 bases). The CDR3 covers 12 residues. Germline-derived CDR1 and CDR2 are DFQATT and SNEGSKA (reference sequence). V dropped 3 bases and J dropped 5 bases, with 9 bases sitting between them. CDR3 residues: CSASGRGDTQYF. The CDR3 DNA sequence: TGCAGTGCTAGCGGGAGAGGAGATACGCAGTATTTT.

This chain connects TRBV29-1 to TRBJ2-7; the match to TRBD1 covers 7 bases. The V gene end was trimmed by 0 bases and the J gene end by 2 bases; junction bases not matched to a gene: 4. This CDR3 is 14 amino acids long. In germline, CDR1 is SQVTM, CDR2 ANQGSEA. CDR3 sequence: CSVEDDRAPYEQYF. The DNA for the CDR3 is TGCAGCGTTGAAGACGACAGGGCCCCCTACGAGCAGTACTTC.

This clonotype came up a few times. This chain uses TRBV15 with TRBJ2-3, with D perhaps matching TRBD2 (6 bases). The assigned J gene may be wrong: the sequence end matches TRBJ2-5 better. Germline CDR1 and CDR2: LNHNV and YYDKDF (reference sequence). This CDR3 is 12 amino acids long. This CDR3 reads CATSPSEETQYF. DNA for the CDR3: TGTGCCACCAGTCCTAGCGAGGAGACCCAGTACTTC.